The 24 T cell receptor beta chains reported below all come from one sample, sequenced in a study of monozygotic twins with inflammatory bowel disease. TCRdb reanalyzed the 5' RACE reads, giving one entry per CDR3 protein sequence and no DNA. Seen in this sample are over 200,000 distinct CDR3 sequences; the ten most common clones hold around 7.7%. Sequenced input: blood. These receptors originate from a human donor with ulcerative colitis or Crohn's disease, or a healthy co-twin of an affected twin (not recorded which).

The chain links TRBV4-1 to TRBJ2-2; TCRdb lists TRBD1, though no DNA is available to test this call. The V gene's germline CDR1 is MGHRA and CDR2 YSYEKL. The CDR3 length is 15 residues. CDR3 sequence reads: CASSQGPGNTGELFF.

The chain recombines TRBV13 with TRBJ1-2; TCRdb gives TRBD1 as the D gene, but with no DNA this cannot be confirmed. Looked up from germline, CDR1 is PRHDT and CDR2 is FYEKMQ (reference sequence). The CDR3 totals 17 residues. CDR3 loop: CASSLEEPYDRGHGYTF.

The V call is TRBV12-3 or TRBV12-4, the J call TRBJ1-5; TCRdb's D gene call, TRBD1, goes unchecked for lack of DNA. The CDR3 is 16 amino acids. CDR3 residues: CASSPRVLGSNQPQHF.

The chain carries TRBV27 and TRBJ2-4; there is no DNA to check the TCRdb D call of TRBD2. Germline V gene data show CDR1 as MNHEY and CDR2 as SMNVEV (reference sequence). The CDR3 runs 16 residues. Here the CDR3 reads CASSKIRTSGENIQYF.

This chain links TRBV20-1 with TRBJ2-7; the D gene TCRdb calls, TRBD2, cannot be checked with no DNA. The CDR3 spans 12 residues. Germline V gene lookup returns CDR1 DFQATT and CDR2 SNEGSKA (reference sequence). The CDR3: CSAREGGYEQYF.

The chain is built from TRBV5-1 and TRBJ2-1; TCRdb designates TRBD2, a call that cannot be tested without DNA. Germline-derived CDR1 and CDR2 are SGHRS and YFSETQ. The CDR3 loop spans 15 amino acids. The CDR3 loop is CASSEASGGENEQFF.

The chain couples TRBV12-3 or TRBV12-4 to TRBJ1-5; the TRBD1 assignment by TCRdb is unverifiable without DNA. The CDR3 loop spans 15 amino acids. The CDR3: CASSAPDRGNQPQHF.

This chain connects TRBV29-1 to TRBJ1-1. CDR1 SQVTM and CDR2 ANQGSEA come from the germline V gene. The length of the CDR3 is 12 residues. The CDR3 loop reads CSVIGRNTEAFF.

The CDR3 loop reads CATSSVRQGYYGYTF. This chain links TRBV15 with TRBJ1-2; TCRdb's D gene call, TRBD1, goes unchecked for lack of DNA. Germline CDR1 LNHNV, CDR2 YYDKDF (reference sequence). The CDR3 sequence is 15 residues long. Full variable domain (outside the CDR3, taken from reference TRBV15 and TRBJ1-2): DAMVIQNPRYQVTQFGKPVTLSCSQTLNHNVMYWYQQKSSQAPKLLFHYYDKDFNNEADTPDNFQSRRPNTSFCFLDIRSPGLGDTAMYLCATSSVRQGYYGYTFGSGTRLTVV.

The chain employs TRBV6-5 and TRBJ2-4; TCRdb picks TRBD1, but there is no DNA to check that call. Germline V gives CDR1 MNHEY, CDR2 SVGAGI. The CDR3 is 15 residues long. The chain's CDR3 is CASSSLTAGRDIQYF.

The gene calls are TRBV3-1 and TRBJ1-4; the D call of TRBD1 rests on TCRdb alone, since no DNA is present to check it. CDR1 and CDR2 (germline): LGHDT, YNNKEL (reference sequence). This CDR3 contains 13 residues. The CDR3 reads CASSQGGFSGLFF.

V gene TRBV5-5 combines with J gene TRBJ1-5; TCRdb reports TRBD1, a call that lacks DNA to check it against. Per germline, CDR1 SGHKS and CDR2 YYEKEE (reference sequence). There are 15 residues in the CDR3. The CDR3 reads CASSLGGGGHQPQHF.

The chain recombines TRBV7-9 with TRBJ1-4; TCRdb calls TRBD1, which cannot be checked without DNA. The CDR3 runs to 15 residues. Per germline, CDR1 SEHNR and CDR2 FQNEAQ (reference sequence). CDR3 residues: CASSLNRDGTEKLFF.

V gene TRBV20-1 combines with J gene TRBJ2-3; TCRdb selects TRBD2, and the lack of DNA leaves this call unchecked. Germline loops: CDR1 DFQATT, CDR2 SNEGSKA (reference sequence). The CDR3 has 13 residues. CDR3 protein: CSAPGGLTDTQYF.

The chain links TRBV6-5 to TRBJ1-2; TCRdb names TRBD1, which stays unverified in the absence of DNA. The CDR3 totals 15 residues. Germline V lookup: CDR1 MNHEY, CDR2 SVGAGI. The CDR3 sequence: CASSHMDRGSYGYTF.

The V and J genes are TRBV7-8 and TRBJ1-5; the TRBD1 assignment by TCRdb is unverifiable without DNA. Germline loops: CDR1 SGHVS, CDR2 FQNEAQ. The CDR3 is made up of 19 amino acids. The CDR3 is CASSGRQGMDLYSNQPQHF.

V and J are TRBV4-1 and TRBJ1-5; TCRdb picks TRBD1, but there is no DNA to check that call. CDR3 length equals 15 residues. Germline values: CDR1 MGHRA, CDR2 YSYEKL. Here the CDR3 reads CASSQLSTGVQPQHF.

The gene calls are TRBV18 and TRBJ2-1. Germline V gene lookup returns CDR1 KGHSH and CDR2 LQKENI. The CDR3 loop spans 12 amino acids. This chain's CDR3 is CASSDWNNEQFF.

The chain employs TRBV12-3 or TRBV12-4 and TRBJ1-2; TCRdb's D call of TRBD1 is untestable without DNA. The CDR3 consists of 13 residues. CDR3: CASSLTGGSGYTF.

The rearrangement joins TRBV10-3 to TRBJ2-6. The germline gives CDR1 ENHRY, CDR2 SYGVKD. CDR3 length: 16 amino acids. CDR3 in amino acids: CAISEPQGIGANVLTF.

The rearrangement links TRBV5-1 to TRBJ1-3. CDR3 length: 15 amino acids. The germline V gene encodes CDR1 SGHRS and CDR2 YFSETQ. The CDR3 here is CASSLVAGPGNTIYF.

CDR3: CASSLEAGDNEQYF. The chain employs TRBV12-3 or TRBV12-4 and TRBJ2-7; TCRdb lists TRBD2, though no DNA is available to test this call. The CDR3 consists of 14 residues.

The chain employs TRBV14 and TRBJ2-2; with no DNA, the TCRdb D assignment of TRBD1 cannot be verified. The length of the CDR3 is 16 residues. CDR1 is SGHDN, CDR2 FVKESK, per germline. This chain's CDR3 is CASSKVGQGPTGELFF.

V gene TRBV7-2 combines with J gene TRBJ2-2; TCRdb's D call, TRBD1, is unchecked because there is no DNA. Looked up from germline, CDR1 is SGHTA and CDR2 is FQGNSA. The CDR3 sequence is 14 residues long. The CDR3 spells CASIPGPNTGELFF.